This TCR beta chain was sequenced in a study of early T cells in non-severe SARS-CoV-2 infection. TCRdb fed the 5' RACE reads into MiXCR, producing one record per CDR3 protein. The sample consists of roughly 110,000 distinct CDR3 sequences, around 10% of them appearing once. The CDR3 sequence is 15 residues long. Germline loops: CDR1 DFQATT, CDR2 SNEGSKA (reference sequence). Trimming pared 4 bases from V and 5 bases from J, leaving 20 bases between. The source material was whole blood. The TCR was taken from an adult who was a healthcare worker with PCR-confirmed SARS-CoV-2 infection or an uninfected control (not recorded which). The chain recombines TRBV20-1 with TRBJ2-5, with D unclear. The CDR3 DNA reads TGCAGTGCTAAAAGGGAAGGGTTTTCTAGGGAGACCCAGTACTTC. Amino acid sequence: CSAKREGFSRETQYF.